The next 8 T cell receptor beta chains were all read from a single sample in a study of identical twins (dated by TCRdb to the mid-2010s). Library method: 5' RACE. Instrument on record: Illumina HiSeq 2000. The raw public reads went through TCRdb reprocessing: fastp at Q25, MiXCR clone calling, in-frame beta chains kept. Entries that share a CDR3 protein sequence are merged under the most common genes and DNA. The sample records approximately 230,000 distinct CDR3 sequences, 6% to 7% of which are singletons. Of the sample, approximately 15% falls within the top ten clones. These data were also reused for a study on T cells expressing NK-cell markers.

The material sequenced was CD8+ T cells sorted from blood. The receptors shown here come from a woman aged 18-29 years in good health.

This clonotype was seen more than once but under ten times. The CDR3 loop reads CASSFYYEQYF. The CDR3 DNA follows: TGTGCCAGCAGCTTTTATTACGAGCAGTACTTC. J is TRBJ2-7 and V is TRBV5-8; D not resolved. The CDR3 is 11 residues long. Germline V gene sequence: CDR1 SGHTS, CDR2 YDEGEE. V was clipped by 2 bases and J by 4 bases, with 4 bases between them.

This clonotype was found many times. The chain couples TRBV12-3 or TRBV12-4 to TRBJ2-5, with TRBD2 matching over 7 bases. V shed 4 bases, J shed 5 bases, and the junction held 4 bases outside the gene matches. The CDR3 is 13 residues long. The CDR3 is CASSSGGGETQYF. The CDR3 region has the DNA TGTGCCAGCAGTTCGGGAGGCGGGGAGACCCAGTACTTC.

The chain has TRBV19 and TRBJ2-3; D is perhaps TRBD2 (5 bases). The V gene's germline CDR1 is LNHDA and CDR2 SQIVND (reference sequence). The CDR3 spans 14 residues. The germline V and J ends were trimmed by 4 bases and 2 bases, with 10 bases remaining between them. The CDR3 protein is CASSTLAITDTQYF. The CDR3, as DNA: TGTGCCAGTAGTACGCTAGCTATCACAGATACGCAGTATTTT.

The chain is built from TRBV10-3 and TRBJ1-6, with no clear D. CDR1 ENHRY and CDR2 SYGVKD come from the germline V gene. V dropped 3 bases and J dropped 7 bases, with 22 bases sitting between them. The CDR3 is 18 residues long. CDR3 sequence reads: CAISDHWNAANHNSPLHF. DNA for the CDR3: TGTGCCATCAGTGACCATTGGAATGCGGCGAATCACAATTCACCCCTCCACTTT.

The rearrangement uses TRBV27 and TRBJ2-7, with 7 bases matching TRBD2. Looked up from germline, CDR1 is MNHEY and CDR2 is SMNVEV (reference sequence). The trim removed 6 bases at V and 4 bases at J, leaving 12 bases unmatched. This CDR3 spans 15 amino acids. DNA for the CDR3: TGTGCCAGCAGCCCCAGGCCAGCGGGGTCTTACGAGCAGTACTTC. Its protein is CASSPRPAGSYEQYF.

This chain uses TRBV2 with TRBJ2-1; TRBD2 agrees at 13 bases. The CDR3 has 18 amino acids. Trimming cost V 10 bases and J 7 bases; bases outside gene matches: 19. Germline CDR1 is SNHLY and CDR2 is FYNNEI. As DNA, the CDR3 is TGTGCCATCATCCCATTGGTCGGCTGGACTAGCGGGGGAAATGAGCAGTTCTTC. It encodes CAIIPLVGWTSGGNEQFF.

This clonotype has a count of ten or more. The V and J genes are TRBV11-1 and TRBJ2-3; a weak D match, TRBD2 (6 bases). The V end was cut by 2 bases, the J end by 3 bases, with 30 bases between. The CDR3 is 21 amino acids. Germline CDR1 reads SGHAT; CDR2 reads FQDESV (reference sequence). CDR3 sequence reads: CASSLSVPRGNERGRTDTQYF. CDR3 coding DNA: TGTGCCAGCAGCTTATCGGTGCCGCGGGGCAACGAGAGGGGTCGAACAGATACGCAGTATTTT.

This clonotype was counted a few times. V gene TRBV10-1 combines with J gene TRBJ2-5; D is unresolved. The germline V and J ends were trimmed by 1 base and 13 bases, with 16 bases remaining between them. There are 13 residues in the CDR3. In germline, CDR1 is WNHNN, CDR2 SYGVQD (reference sequence). The CDR3 here is CASSEWNGGEVYF. In nucleotides, the CDR3 is TGCGCCAGCAGTGAGTGGAACGGCGGAGAGGTGTACTTC.